This TCR beta chain was identified during a study of shared clonotypes between healthy human individuals. Study outcomes and limitations: Memory subsets generally showed smaller estimated richness than naive subsets did. Clonotypes shared by all four donors outscored non-shared clonotypes in generation probability. Blood alone was sampled, and tissue repertoires likely differ.

A remark on this clone: As yet, its antigen is unknown.

Naive CD8 cells were CD45RO-negative, positively selected for CCR7, excluding terminally differentiated effector memory CD45RA+ cells. The CDR3 extends over 13 amino acids. From germline, CDR1 is MNHEY and CDR2 SMNVEV (reference sequence). Trimming at V came to 2 bases and at J to 6 bases, leaving 4 bases not matched to a gene. Each sorted subset replicate got 200 ng genomic DNA, roughly 30,000 genomes. The table came from immunoSEQ multiplex PCR; TCRdb's copy has only in-frame clones and leaves some out. This table holds around 640,000 clones, 95% to 96% found once. The chain employs TRBV27 and TRBJ2-7; 7 nucleotides agree with TRBD1. The receptor was derived from a woman aged 30 to 39 in good health. Sequencing was carried out using naive CD8+ T cells sorted from blood. The CDR3 reads CASSLQGDAEQYF. The CDR3 coding sequence is TGTGCCAGCAGTTTACAGGGGGATGCCGAGCAGTACTTC.